The sample holds a few counts of the clone carrying this TCR beta chain. Its antigen is unidentified. The data derive from a study of human T cells and chemical hapten exposure. Across the study: Small differences in pooled library volume mainly drove the variation in TCR yields per sample. Study findings and constraints: DPC sensitization left the count of TCRs above 1 in 1000 unchanged.

This CDR3 contains 13 residues. In germline, CDR1 is SGHVS, CDR2 FQNEAQ. The V gene lost 3 bases and the J gene lost 6 bases, with 11 bases spanning the gap. Individual cDNA molecules received unique molecular identifiers in the library. In the authors' methods: Some 100,000 TCRs per sample was the median, with a range of about 23,224 to 750,000. TCRdb recomputed calls from the 5' RACE reads with MiXCR, one row per CDR3 protein. TCRdb, not the authors, supplied the V and J calls. The sample holds around 140,000 distinct CDR3 sequences, 4.1% seen once. Before extraction, the whole blood was not fractionated, and total RNA was taken from it.

The chain links TRBV7-8 to TRBJ1-1, with D tentatively TRBD1 (6 bases). This TCR was recovered from a female donor in good health. The CDR3, as DNA: TGTGCCAGCAGCTTGGGGGGCAGTTCTGAAGCTTTCTTT. Translating it yields CASSLGGSSEAFF.